The entry below describes one TCR beta chain. These data originate in a study of CD8 T cells in Susac syndrome. RNA amounts of about 0.5 to 1 ug underwent reverse transcription with random hexamers. A multiplex approach, immunoSEQ multiplex PCR, amplified TCR beta CDR3 across 54 Vbeta and 13 Jbeta. A single record per CDR3 protein comes from TCRdb applying MiXCR to the immunoSEQ multiplex PCR reads. The sample includes roughly 250,000 distinct CDR3 sequences, approximately 95% seen only once; the top ten take 0.095% to 0.12%. CDR3 length: 13 residues. The V and J ends lost 4 bases and 3 bases respectively, with 11 bases between them. Germline CDR1 SQVTM, CDR2 ANQGSEA.

The source of this sequence is a human donor with Susac syndrome. The sample taken for sequencing was CD4+ T cells from PBMCs. V usage is TRBV29-1 and J usage is TRBJ2-3; unclear D gene. In DNA, the CDR3 is TGCAGCGTTGTAAGGAGTCGGACAGATACGCAGTATTTT. Its protein product is CSVVRSRTDTQYF.